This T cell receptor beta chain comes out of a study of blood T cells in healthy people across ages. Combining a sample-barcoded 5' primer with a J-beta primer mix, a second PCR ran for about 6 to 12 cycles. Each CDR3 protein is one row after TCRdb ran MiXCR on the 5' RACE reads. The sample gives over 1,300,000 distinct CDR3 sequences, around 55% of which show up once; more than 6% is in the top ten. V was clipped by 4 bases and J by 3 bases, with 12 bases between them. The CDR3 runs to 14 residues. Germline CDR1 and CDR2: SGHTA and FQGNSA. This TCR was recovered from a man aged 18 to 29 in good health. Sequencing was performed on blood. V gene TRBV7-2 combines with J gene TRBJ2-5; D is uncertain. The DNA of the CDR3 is TGTGCCAGCAGCTCCAACTGGAACAAAGAGACCCAGTACTTC. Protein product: CASSSNWNKETQYF.